This passage covers 6 T cell receptor beta chains from one sample sequenced in a study of T cell responses to AZD1222 COVID-19 vaccine. Sequenced by immunoSEQ multiplex PCR; TCRdb stores in-frame clones only, minus some. The sample lists roughly 270,000 clones, 94% seen once, with 0.55% in the top ten. The source was peripheral blood, collected 28 days after the second AZD1222 dose. These receptors all stem from an adult who received the AZD1222 COVID-19 vaccine.

V gene TRBV5-4 combines with J gene TRBJ2-5; D uncertain. The CDR3 sequence is 12 residues long. Germline CDR1 reads SGHNT; CDR2 reads YYREEE (reference sequence). The ends were cut back, 1 base at V and 5 bases at J, with 6 bases in the middle. The CDR3 DNA sequence: TGTGCCAGCAGCTTGTGGCTTGAGACCCAGTACTTC. Translating gives CASSLWLETQYF.

This chain links TRBV19 with TRBJ1-1; D is unresolved. The V end was cut by 5 bases, the J end by 1 base, with 8 bases between. The CDR3 has 13 residues. CDR1 LNHDA and CDR2 SQIVND come from the germline V gene (reference sequence). CDR3 loop: CASSWEGNTEAFF. The CDR3 DNA follows: TGTGCCAGTAGTTGGGAAGGGAACACTGAAGCTTTCTTT.

The genes are TRBV10-3 and TRBJ2-4; possibly TRBD2 for D (7 bases). V was cut by 3 bases and J by 3 bases, with 15 bases left in between. The CDR3 has 16 amino acids. Germline V gene lookup returns CDR1 ENHRY and CDR2 SYGVKD. The chain's CDR3 is CAISEVVGGGKNIQYF. The CDR3 DNA sequence: TGTGCCATCAGTGAAGTAGTGGGAGGGGGCAAAAACATTCAGTACTTC.

Concerning this clone itself: The sample holds other DNA sequences that translate to the same CDR3. The chain recombines TRBV7-9 with TRBJ2-5; D gene unclear. The ends were cut back, 1 base at V and 1 base at J, with 4 bases in the middle. Germline V gene lookup returns CDR1 SEHNR and CDR2 FQNEAQ (reference sequence). There are 13 residues in the CDR3. In nucleotides, the CDR3 is TGTGCCAGCAGCTTAGGCAGCCAAGAGACCCAGTACTTC. It is translated as CASSLGSQETQYF.

The chain employs TRBV28 and TRBJ1-5, with TRBD1 matching 9 bases. The CDR3 covers 15 residues. Germline trimming cut 6 bases from V and 4 bases from J; bases unmatched to any gene: 7. CDR1 MDHEN and CDR2 SYDVKM come from the germline V gene. CDR3 nucleotides: TGTGCCAGCAGCCCAACCGGGACAGGGAATCAGCCCCAGCATTTT. It codes for CASSPTGTGNQPQHF.

This chain joins TRBV7-6 and TRBJ1-1; D is unclear. The CDR3 is 17 residues long. Germline values: CDR1 SGHVS, CDR2 FNYEAQ. Trimming pared 5 bases from V and 1 base from J, leaving 20 bases between. CDR3 DNA: TGTGCCAGCAGCCTCCGGTACACGTCCCGATCGAACACTGAAGCTTTCTTT. As protein: CASSLRYTSRSNTEAFF.